This TCR beta chain was found in a study of regulatory T cells in long-lasting Graves disease. Study as a whole: The definition of persistent Graves' disease was over 5 years of antithyroid drugs with positive TSH receptor antibodies.

This clonotype has a count of ten or more. Arm-PCR of CDR3 regions and iRepertoire HTBI primers were used to build TCR beta libraries. Per the authors' pipeline: Gene usage covered 55 to 70 TRBV and 11 to 15 TRBJ segments. In TCRdb, the multiplex PCR reads were re-called with MiXCR into one record per CDR3 protein. It is TCRdb's table, rather than the study itself, that gives the V and J calls and clone size. This sample yields almost 350,000 distinct CDR3 sequences, of which around 20% are seen a single time; just under 30% belongs to the top ten. The CDR3 sequence is 17 residues long. J lost 0 bases, V lost 3 bases, and 8 bases had no gene match. The time point is: persistent/refractory GD, antithyroid drugs over 5 years with positive TRAb. RNA isolated from PBMCs was used to make the TCR library.

The sample was peripheral blood mononuclear cells (PBMCs), taken when the disease was refractory, from a patient treated with antithyroid drugs. This chain connects TRBV12-3 or TRBV12-4 to TRBJ1-3; TRBD1 agrees at 7 bases. The TCR originated in a female donor with Graves disease. The CDR3 coding sequence is TGTGCCAGCAGTTTTGGGCCAAGGGGGCACTCTGGAAACACCATATATTTT. It translates to CASSFGPRGHSGNTIYF.